Listed below are T cell receptor beta chains from one sample, sequenced in a study of control samples from healthy donors and cancer patients. Produced via immunoSEQ multiplex PCR; TCRdb's table is partial and in-frame only. The sample comprises tens of thousands of clones, 88% of which are singletons, and roughly 3.8% rests with the top ten. Source material: blood. The receptors originated from a man over 45 in good health. CDR3s include the opening cysteine and the closing phenylalanine or tryptophan. D genes are given only for firm matches. Expanded clones get a size class; other rows say once, few or many, or leave the size out.

TRBD1	NA	TRBV5-4	TRBJ1-3	CASSPGGQGSGNTIYF	TGTGCCAGCAGCCCTGGGGGACAGGGATCAGGAAACACCATATATTTT
NA	NA	TRBV4-1	TRBJ2-2	CASSQDRTGELFF	TGCGCCAGCAGCCAAGATCGCACCGGGGAGCTGTTTTTT
TRBD2	few	TRBV5-1	TRBJ2-7	CASHSGTSAITYEQYF	TGCGCCTCACACTCCGGGACTAGCGCCATAACCTACGAGCAGTACTTC
NA	once	TRBV28	TRBJ1-5	CASSYTGWRQPQHF	TGTGCCAGCAGTTACACAGGGTGGAGACAGCCCCAGCATTTT
TRBD1	NA	TRBV27	TRBJ2-3	CASTDRERTDTQYF	TGTGCCAGCACCGACAGGGAGAGGACAGATACGCAGTATTTT
NA	NA	TRBV29-1	TRBJ1-1	CSVEETAHEAFF	TGCAGCGTTGAAGAAACCGCCCATGAAGCTTTCTTT
NA	once	TRBV30	TRBJ1-5	CAWNLGANNQPQHF	TGTGCCTGGAACCTAGGGGCTAACAATCAGCCCCAGCATTTT
NA	NA	TRBV5-4	TRBJ2-7	CASRSWGLPPYEQYF	TGTGCCAGCAGATCTTGGGGACTTCCACCCTACGAGCAGTACTTC
NA	NA	TRBV7-8	TRBJ1-2	CASSLGGPGNYGYTF	TGTGCCAGCAGCTTAGGTGGTCCAGGGAACTATGGCTACACCTTC
TRBD2	once	TRBV7-9	TRBJ2-3	CAGSGRGTDTQYF	TGTGCCGGTAGCGGGAGAGGTACAGATACGCAGTATTTT
NA	NA	TRBV10-3	TRBJ1-4	CAISESAGSNEKLFF	TGTGCCATCAGTGAGTCAGCGGGGAGTAATGAAAAACTGTTTTTT
NA	NA	TRBV7-2	TRBJ1-6	CASSLEGGGSPLHF	TGTGCCAGCAGCTTAGAGGGGGGTGGTTCACCCCTCCACTTT
TRBD1	NA	TRBV4-1	TRBJ1-4	CASSQDPGGASGIGEKLFF	TGCGCCAGCAGCCAAGATCCAGGGGGCGCGAGTGGAATCGGTGAAAAACTGTTTTTT
TRBD2	NA	TRBV27	TRBJ2-7	CASSLSGRLYDEQYF	TGTGCCAGCAGTTTAAGCGGGAGGCTATACGACGAGCAGTACTTC
TRBD1	NA	TRBV29-1	TRBJ1-2	CSVAQGVYGYTF	TGCAGCGTTGCGCAGGGGGTCTATGGCTACACCTTC
NA	NA	TRBV18	TRBJ1-2	CASSPPAGVNYGYTF	TGTGCCAGCTCACCACCTGCAGGGGTTAACTATGGCTACACCTTC
TRBD1	NA	TRBV10-3	TRBJ2-2	CAISVLRDRGLANTGELFF	TGTGCCATCAGCGTCCTCCGGGACAGGGGGCTAGCGAACACCGGGGAGCTGTTTTTT
TRBD1	NA	TRBV19	TRBJ2-1	CASSQGAGGNEQFF	TGTGCCAGTAGTCAAGGGGCAGGGGGCAATGAGCAGTTCTTC
TRBD1	NA	TRBV5-1	TRBJ1-2	CASSSTGPGDYGYTF	TGCGCCAGCAGCTCGACAGGGCCAGGGGACTATGGCTACACCTTC
NA	once	TRBV7-2	TRBJ1-2	CASSPAGGSYGYTF	TGTGCCAGCAGCCCCGCGGGCGGTTCCTATGGCTACACCTTC
TRBD1	NA	TRBV28	TRBJ1-5	CASGLTGVGNQPQHF	TGTGCCAGCGGGTTGACAGGGGTTGGCAATCAGCCCCAGCATTTT
NA	NA	TRBV7-9	TRBJ2-2	CASNYLGADGELFF	TGTGCCAGCAATTACTTGGGGGCCGACGGGGAGCTGTTTTTT
NA	once	TRBV28	TRBJ2-7	CASTSMTRGGWEQYF	TGTGCCAGCACCTCGATGACTAGGGGAGGCTGGGAGCAGTACTTC
NA	NA	TRBV11-2	TRBJ2-2	CASSLGLSTGELFF	TGTGCCAGCAGCTTAGGACTTAGCACCGGGGAGCTGTTTTTT